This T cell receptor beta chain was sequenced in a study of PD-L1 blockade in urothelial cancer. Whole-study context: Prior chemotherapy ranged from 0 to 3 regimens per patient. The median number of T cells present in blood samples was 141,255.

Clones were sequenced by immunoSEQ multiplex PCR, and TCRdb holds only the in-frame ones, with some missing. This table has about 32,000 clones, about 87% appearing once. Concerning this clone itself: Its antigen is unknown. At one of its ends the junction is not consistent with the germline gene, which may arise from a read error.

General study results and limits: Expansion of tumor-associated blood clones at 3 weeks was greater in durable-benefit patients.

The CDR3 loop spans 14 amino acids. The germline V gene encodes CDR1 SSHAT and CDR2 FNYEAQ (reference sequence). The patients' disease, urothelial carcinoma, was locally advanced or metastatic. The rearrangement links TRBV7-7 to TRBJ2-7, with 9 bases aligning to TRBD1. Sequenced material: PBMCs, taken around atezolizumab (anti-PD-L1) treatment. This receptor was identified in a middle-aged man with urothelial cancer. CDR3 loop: CASSSGQGNYEQYF. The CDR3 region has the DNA TGTGCTAGCAGCTCGGGACAGGGCAACTACGAGCAGTACTTC.